The 31 T cell receptor beta chains reported below all come from one sample, sequenced in a study of blood T cell repertoires in COVID-19. Clones were sequenced by immunoSEQ multiplex PCR, and TCRdb holds only the in-frame ones, with some missing. Found here are approximately 390,000 clones, about 90% of them singletons; the top ten hold 6.5% to 7%. Material: peripheral blood. Receptors were obtained from a man aged 18 to 30 with active or convalescent COVID-19.

V and J are TRBV11-2 and TRBJ2-3; tentative D call: TRBD1 (5 bases). V was clipped by 7 bases and J by 2 bases, with 16 bases between them. The CDR3 contains 15 residues. Looked up from germline, CDR1 is SGHAT and CDR2 is FQNNGV. CDR3 coding DNA: TGTGCCAGCATCCAGGACAAATTTTTCACAGATACGCAGTATTTT. Protein product: CASIQDKFFTDTQYF.

This clone was seen at least ten times. V and J are TRBV4-2 and TRBJ1-4; D gene unclear. Trimming removed 4 bases at V and 0 bases at J, with 12 bases between. Germline CDR1 reads LGHNA; CDR2 reads YNFKEQ. CDR3 length: 16 residues. The CDR3 region is CASSPEYGATNEKLFF. CDR3 bases: TGTGCCAGCAGCCCAGAGTACGGTGCAACTAATGAAAAACTGTTTTTT.

This clone showed up just once. V is TRBV3-1 (or the pseudogene TRBV3-2) and J is TRBJ2-1, with D possibly being TRBD1 (6 bases). This CDR3 contains 17 residues. V dropped 0 bases and J dropped 0 bases, with 12 bases sitting between them. CDR1 and CDR2 (germline): LGHDT, YNNKEL (reference sequence). The CDR3 is CASSQDLRDTSYNEQFF. The CDR3 DNA is TGTGCCAGCAGCCAAGATCTACGGGACACCTCCTACAATGAGCAGTTCTTC.

The chain carries TRBV7-2 and TRBJ2-5, with D possibly TRBD2 on 5 matching bases. This CDR3 spans 15 amino acids. Per the germline V gene, CDR1 is SGHTA and CDR2 is FQGNSA. V lost 1 base and J 2 bases, leaving 11 bases between the germline ends. The CDR3 is CASSLGYRRQETQYF. For the CDR3, the DNA is TGTGCCAGCAGCTTAGGGTACCGGAGGCAAGAGACCCAGTACTTC.

To note about this clone: The same CDR3 can be traced to other DNA sequences in this sample. The chain uses TRBV10-2 and TRBJ1-4; the match to TRBD1 covers 8 bases. The length of the CDR3 is 15 residues. Germline lookup yields CDR1 WSHSY and CDR2 SAAADI. The junction had 6 bases not matched to a gene; V was cut back by 4 bases and J by 5 bases. CDR3 DNA sequence: TGCGCCAGCAGTGTCGCAGGGGGCCGGAATGAAAAACTGTTTTTT. Translating it yields CASSVAGGRNEKLFF.

The chain recombines TRBV11-3 with TRBJ2-5, with 11 bases that match TRBD1. V lost 5 bases, J lost 4 bases, and 3 bases stayed unmatched. Germline V gives CDR1 SGHNT, CDR2 YENEEA. This CDR3 is built from 14 residues. CDR3 loop: CASSIGQGAETQYF. The CDR3 DNA reads as TGTGCCAGCAGCATAGGACAGGGGGCAGAGACCCAGTACTTC.

The chain combines TRBV7-9 with TRBJ2-5; TRBD1 matches 7 bases. The CDR3 extends over 16 amino acids. Germline CDR1 reads SEHNR; CDR2 reads FQNEAQ (reference sequence). V trimming: 2 bases; J trimming: 5 bases; junction bases outside the gene matches: 11. The CDR3 DNA is TGTGCCAGCAGCTTACGTGGGACAGTGGATGGGGAGACCCAGTACTTC. Its translation: CASSLRGTVDGETQYF. Filled out from reference TRBV7-9 and TRBJ2-5, the complete variable domain reads DTGVSQNPRHKITKRGQNVTFRCDPISEHNRLYWYRQTLGQGPEFLTYFQNEAQLEKSRLLSDRFSAERPKGSFSTLEIQRTEQGDSAMYLCASSLRGTVDGETQYFGPGTRLLVL.

The rearrangement joins TRBV7-2 to TRBJ1-5, with TRBD1 matching 7 bases. CDR3 length equals 19 residues. The germline V gene has CDR1 SGHTA and CDR2 FQGNSA. V lost 1 base, J lost 4 bases, and 16 bases stayed unmatched. The CDR3 here is CASSLVTALGSGGNQPQHF. CDR3 DNA sequence: TGTGCCAGCAGCTTAGTTACAGCTCTCGGGTCAGGGGGAAATCAGCCCCAGCATTTT.

The chain uses TRBV20-1 and TRBJ2-4, with 8 bases identical to TRBD1. V lost 3 bases, J lost 2 bases, and 6 bases stayed unmatched. CDR1 and CDR2 from the germline V gene are DFQATT and SNEGSKA (reference sequence). The CDR3 has 15 amino acids. The CDR3 region has the DNA TGCAGTGCTAGTGACAGGGGACAGCCCAAAAACATTCAGTACTTC. Translated: CSASDRGQPKNIQYF.

The chain is built from TRBV29-1 and TRBJ2-1; 8 bases are a match to TRBD2. This CDR3 has 14 residues. With V trimmed by 1 base and J by 12 bases, 11 bases remained unmatched. Germline loops: CDR1 SQVTM, CDR2 ANQGSEA. CDR3 nucleotides: TGCAGCGTTGAAGGGGTGGGACTAGGCGATTGGCAGTTCTTC. Its translation is CSVEGVGLGDWQFF.

The gene calls are TRBV28 and TRBJ1-2; possibly TRBD1 for D (6 bases). V shed 7 bases and J shed 7 bases, with 16 bases lying between them. Germline V gives CDR1 MDHEN, CDR2 SYDVKM. The CDR3 is 13 residues long. The CDR3 nucleotides are TGTGCCAGCACTACTACAGGGTGGGGTGGCTACACCTTC. Its protein is CASTTTGWGGYTF.

This clone was seen just once. This chain connects TRBV9 to TRBJ1-1; D gene uncertain. V was pared by 3 bases and J by 3 bases, with 9 bases between. The CDR3 covers 13 residues. Germline CDR1 reads SGDLS; CDR2 reads YYNGEE. For the CDR3, the DNA is TGTGCCAGCAGCGGATACATCGACACTGAAGCTTTCTTT. Its translation: CASSGYIDTEAFF.

V usage is TRBV29-1 and J usage is TRBJ1-1; D remains unclear. V lost 4 bases, J lost 0 bases, and 15 bases lay in between. This CDR3 is built from 15 residues. The germline CDR1 and CDR2 sequences are SQVTM and ANQGSEA. In DNA, the CDR3 is TGCAGCGTTGGACCGCAACCACTAATGAACACTGAAGCTTTCTTT. This encodes CSVGPQPLMNTEAFF.

The V and J genes are TRBV27 and TRBJ2-7; 7 bases are shared with TRBD1. V lost 0 bases and J lost 5; bases outside the gene matches: 1. Germline V lookup: CDR1 MNHEY, CDR2 SMNVEV (reference sequence). The CDR3 runs 13 residues. The CDR3 bases are TGTGCCAGCAGTTTATCGACAGGGAACGAGCAGTACTTC. Amino acid sequence: CASSLSTGNEQYF.

The J gene is TRBJ2-7, the V gene TRBV12-3 or TRBV12-4; 8 nucleotides align to TRBD1. This CDR3 is 13 amino acids long. The ends lost 6 bases at V and 5 bases at J; junction bases unmatched: 6. CDR3 amino acids: CASRETGDNEQYF. CDR3 coding DNA: TGTGCCAGCAGGGAGACAGGGGACAACGAGCAGTACTTC.

This chain uses TRBV4-3 with TRBJ1-1; perhaps TRBD1 as D (5 bases). The germline V gene has CDR1 LGHNA and CDR2 YSLEER. Trimming removed 0 bases at V and 10 bases at J, with 12 bases between. The CDR3 contains 13 residues. The CDR3 DNA sequence: TGCGCCAGCAGCCAAGATCGGGGGGTGGGAGCTTTCTTT. It yields the protein CASSQDRGVGAFF.

The V gene is TRBV28, the J gene TRBJ1-2, with 7 bases lining up with TRBD1. V lost 5 bases and J lost 7; bases outside the gene matches: 4. The CDR3 has 12 residues. From germline, CDR1 is MDHEN and CDR2 SYDVKM. Here the CDR3 reads CASSRQGGGYTF. CDR3 DNA sequence: TGTGCCAGCAGTAGACAGGGAGGTGGCTACACCTTC.

In the case of this clone: Additional DNA sequences in this sample encode the identical CDR3. The rearrangement uses TRBV6-2 or TRBV6-3 and TRBJ2-7; D remains unclear. Trimming pared 5 bases from V and 3 bases from J, leaving 5 bases between. Germline values: CDR1 MNHEY, CDR2 SVGEGT. This CDR3 is built from 11 residues. The CDR3 loop is CASSQNYEQYF. DNA of the CDR3: TGTGCCAGCAGTCAGAACTACGAGCAGTACTTC.

The chain carries TRBV27 and TRBJ1-3; no clear D. The CDR3 extends over 13 amino acids. V was trimmed by 5 bases and J by 0 bases, leaving 5 bases between them. Per germline, CDR1 MNHEY and CDR2 SMNVEV (reference sequence). The CDR3 reads CASSTHSGNTIYF. The CDR3 DNA is TGTGCCAGCAGTACACACTCTGGAAACACCATATATTTT.

J is TRBJ1-1 and V is TRBV28; D is possibly TRBD1 (6 bases). The germline V gene has CDR1 MDHEN and CDR2 SYDVKM. Trimming pared 1 base from V and 1 base from J, leaving 13 bases between. CDR3 length: 16 amino acids. This CDR3 is CASSLFWTVRNTEAFF. Written as DNA, the CDR3 is TGTGCCAGCAGTTTATTCTGGACAGTCAGGAACACTGAAGCTTTCTTT.

The J gene is TRBJ1-1, the V gene TRBV28, with no clear D. Between the trimmed V and J ends, which lost 8 bases and 8 bases, there was a span of 21 bases. The CDR3 contains 14 residues. Germline CDR1 MDHEN, CDR2 SYDVKM. The CDR3 loop reads CASEPINLGVEAFF. CDR3 DNA: TGTGCCAGCGAACCGATCAACCTCGGTGTGGAAGCTTTCTTT.

The V and J genes are TRBV18 and TRBJ2-2, with D tentatively TRBD1 (5 bases). V was shortened by 3 bases and J by 0 bases, with 17 bases between the two germline ends. The germline gives CDR1 KGHSH, CDR2 LQKENI. This CDR3 contains 18 residues. CDR3 nucleotides: TGTGCCAGCTCACCCGACAGAGTCTACTTCGCGAACACCGGGGAGCTGTTTTTT. Translated, it gives CASSPDRVYFANTGELFF. The whole variable domain, remainder taken from reference TRBV18 and TRBJ2-2, is NAGVMQNPRHLVRRRGQEARLRCSPMKGHSHVYWYRQLPEEGLKFMVYLQKENIIDESGMPKERFSAEFPKEGPSILRIQQVVRGDSAAYFCASSPDRVYFANTGELFFGEGSRLTVL.

The CDR3 DNA sequence: TGTGCCAGTATCTCGACAGGGGAGGGAAAAAATGAAAAACTGTTTTTT. This gives the protein CASISTGEGKNEKLFF. The J gene is TRBJ1-4, the V gene TRBV19; 8 bases fit TRBD1. This CDR3 has 16 amino acids. V lost 7 bases and J lost 5; bases outside the gene matches: 12. Germline-derived CDR1 and CDR2 are LNHDA and SQIVND (reference sequence).

The chain links TRBV12-5 to TRBJ2-1; D not resolved. Germline V gene lookup returns CDR1 LGHNT and CDR2 FRNRAP. CDR3 size: 14 residues. V lost 1 base and J lost 9, with 13 bases in between. The CDR3 coding sequence is TGTGCTAGTGGTTTGGGACCGTTCGGCGGTGAGCAGTTCTTC. It is translated as CASGLGPFGGEQFF.

This chain uses TRBV7-9 with TRBJ2-7; 7 bases align to TRBD2. The CDR3 sequence is 13 residues long. After removal of 7 bases from V and 2 bases from J, the junction contained 5 bases not matched to a gene. The germline gives CDR1 SEHNR, CDR2 FQNEAQ (reference sequence). CDR3 coding DNA: TGTGCCAGCACCGACCGGGGGGCCTACGAGCAGTACTTC. Translated: CASTDRGAYEQYF.

A few counts support this clone. The gene calls are TRBV27 and TRBJ1-2; possibly TRBD1 for D (6 bases). Germline loops: CDR1 MNHEY, CDR2 SMNVEV (reference sequence). V was cut by 3 bases and J by 4 bases, with 24 bases left in between. This CDR3 has 18 residues. The CDR3 sequence: CASSFAVRGRGPSYGYTF. The CDR3 DNA reads TGTGCCAGCAGTTTCGCCGTCAGGGGCAGGGGTCCATCCTATGGCTACACCTTC.

The rearrangement uses TRBV29-1 and TRBJ2-5; possibly TRBD1 for D (6 bases). With 6 bases removed from V and 5 bases from J, the gap between germline ends came to 13 bases. CDR3 length: 12 residues. Germline V lookup: CDR1 SQVTM, CDR2 ANQGSEA. The CDR3 loop reads CSVRQAWETQYF. CDR3 bases: TGCAGCGTGCGACAGGCGTGGGAGACCCAGTACTTC. The whole variable domain, filled in from reference TRBV29-1 and TRBJ2-5, reads SAVISQKPSRDICQRGTSLTIQCQVDSQVTMMFWYRQQPGQSLTLIATANQGSEATYESGFVIDKFPISRPNLTFSTLTVSNMSPEDSSIYLCSVRQAWETQYFGPGTRLLVL.

Notes on this clone: The junction differs from germline at one of its ends, possibly a read error. J is TRBJ1-5 and V is TRBV23-1, with TRBD1 matching 10 bases. TRBV23-1 is reported as an ORF; its role is uncertain. The CDR3 is made up of 19 amino acids. The CDR3 here is CANERQGATGPTPVVPLHF. DNA for the CDR3: TGCGCCAACGAACGACAGGGGGCGACCGGGCCCACGCCGGTAGTTCCCCTGCATTTT.

Only one count was recorded for this clone. The chain carries TRBV4-3 and TRBJ1-2; weak D call: TRBD1 (6 bases). CDR1 is LGHNA and CDR2 is YSLEER in the germline V gene. Trimming took off 4 bases at V and 8 bases at J, with 14 bases between the two ends. This CDR3 is built from 13 residues. CDR3 protein: CASSLTGSEGYTF. Written as DNA, the CDR3 is TGCGCCAGCAGCCTGACAGGCAGTGAGGGCTACACCTTC.

The gene calls are TRBV29-1 and TRBJ1-2; unclear D gene. The CDR3 is 14 residues long. Germline CDR1 SQVTM, CDR2 ANQGSEA. V was trimmed by 2 bases and J by 1 base, leaving 11 bases between them. The CDR3 DNA reads as TGCAGCGTTGAAAAAAGACTGCTTAACTATGGCTACACCTTC. Protein product: CSVEKRLLNYGYTF.

The chain links TRBV6-1 to TRBJ1-5; D unclear. CDR1 is MNHNS and CDR2 is SASEGT in the germline V gene. This CDR3 comprises 15 residues. Trimming removed 0 bases at V and 4 bases at J, with 10 bases between. The CDR3 nucleotides read TGTGCCAGCAGTGAAGCTGGGCGCATGAATCAGCCCCAGCATTTT. Its translation is CASSEAGRMNQPQHF.